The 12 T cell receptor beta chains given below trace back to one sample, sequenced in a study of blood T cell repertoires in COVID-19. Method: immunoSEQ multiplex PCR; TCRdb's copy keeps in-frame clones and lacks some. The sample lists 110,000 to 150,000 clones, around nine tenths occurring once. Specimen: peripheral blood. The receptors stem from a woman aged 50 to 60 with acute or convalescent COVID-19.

The chain's CDR3 is CASSYRAGVSNQPQHF. In DNA form, the CDR3 reads TGTGCCAGCAGTTATAGGGCAGGGGTTAGCAATCAGCCCCAGCATTTT. The rearrangement links TRBV6-5 to TRBJ1-5; D might be TRBD1 (6 bases). The CDR3 covers 16 residues. Germline loops: CDR1 MNHEY, CDR2 SVGAGI. V shed 3 bases and J shed 0 bases, with 12 bases lying between them.

The CDR3 sequence is CASSPQGGAGYNEQFF. The CDR3 coding sequence is TGTGCCAGCAGCCCCCAGGGTGGGGCTGGCTACAATGAGCAGTTCTTC. The J gene is TRBJ2-1, the V gene TRBV7-3; possible D gene TRBD1, 5 bases. V was clipped by 5 bases and J by 3 bases, with 17 bases between them. This CDR3 spans 16 amino acids. From germline, CDR1 is SGHTA and CDR2 FQGTGA.

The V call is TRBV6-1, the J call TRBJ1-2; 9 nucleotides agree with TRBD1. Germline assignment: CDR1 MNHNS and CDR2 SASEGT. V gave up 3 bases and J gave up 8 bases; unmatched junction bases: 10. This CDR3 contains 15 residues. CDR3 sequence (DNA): TGTGCCAGCAGTGAGAGGGGGACAGGGATAAGGGGCTACACCTTC. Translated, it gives CASSERGTGIRGYTF.

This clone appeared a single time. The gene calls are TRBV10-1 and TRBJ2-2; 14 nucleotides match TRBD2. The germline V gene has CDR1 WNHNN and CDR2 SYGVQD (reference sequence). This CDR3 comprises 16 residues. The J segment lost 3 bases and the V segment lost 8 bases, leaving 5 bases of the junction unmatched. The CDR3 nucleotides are TGCGCCAGCGCACGACTAGCGGGAGGGGACACCGGGGAGCTGTTTTTT. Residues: CASARLAGGDTGELFF.

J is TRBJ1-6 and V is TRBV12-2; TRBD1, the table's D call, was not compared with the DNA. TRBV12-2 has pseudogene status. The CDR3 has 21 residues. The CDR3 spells CASRLGHPLLPFSSYNSPLHF. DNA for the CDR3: TGTGCAAGTCGCCTGGGGCATCCTCTACTTCCATTCAGCTCCTATAATTCACCCCTCCACTTT.

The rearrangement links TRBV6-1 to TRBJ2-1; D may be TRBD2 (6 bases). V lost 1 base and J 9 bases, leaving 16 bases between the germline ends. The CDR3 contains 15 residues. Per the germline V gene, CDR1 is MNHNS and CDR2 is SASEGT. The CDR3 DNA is TGTGCCAGCAGTGAAGGGAGGGTCACTGGGGGTGAGCAGTTCTTC. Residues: CASSEGRVTGGEQFF.

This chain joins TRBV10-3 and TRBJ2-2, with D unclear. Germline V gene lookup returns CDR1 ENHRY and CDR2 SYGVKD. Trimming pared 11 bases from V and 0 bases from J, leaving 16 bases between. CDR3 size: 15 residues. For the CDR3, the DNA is TGTGCCTCACGCGGTCTCCCTGCGAACACCGGGGAGCTGTTTTTT. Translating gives CASRGLPANTGELFF.

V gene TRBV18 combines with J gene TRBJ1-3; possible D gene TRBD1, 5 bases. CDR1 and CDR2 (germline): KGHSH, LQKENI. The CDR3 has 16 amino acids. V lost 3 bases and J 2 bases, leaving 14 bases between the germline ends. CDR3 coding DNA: TGTGCCAGCTCACCCGAGCCGCCGGGGGCTGGAAACACCATATATTTT. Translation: CASSPEPPGAGNTIYF.

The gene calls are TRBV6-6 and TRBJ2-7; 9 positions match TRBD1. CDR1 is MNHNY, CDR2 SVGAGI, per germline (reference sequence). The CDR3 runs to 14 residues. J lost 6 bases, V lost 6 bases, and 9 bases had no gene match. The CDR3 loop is CASRRTGEMGEQYF. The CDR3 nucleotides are TGTGCCAGCAGAAGGACAGGGGAAATGGGCGAGCAGTACTTC.

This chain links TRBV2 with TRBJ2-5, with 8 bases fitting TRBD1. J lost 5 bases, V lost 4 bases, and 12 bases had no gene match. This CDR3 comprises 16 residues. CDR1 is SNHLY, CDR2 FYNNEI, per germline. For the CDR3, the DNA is TGTGCCAGCAGTGGCCGACAGGGGAGATCCGGGGAGACCCAGTACTTC. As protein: CASSGRQGRSGETQYF.

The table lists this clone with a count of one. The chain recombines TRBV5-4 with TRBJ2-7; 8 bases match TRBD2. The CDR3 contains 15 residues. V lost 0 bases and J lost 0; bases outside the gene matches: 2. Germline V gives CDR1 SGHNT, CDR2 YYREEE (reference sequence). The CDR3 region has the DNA TGTGCCAGCAGCTTGGAGCTAGCGGGCTCCTACGAGCAGTACTTC. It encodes CASSLELAGSYEQYF.

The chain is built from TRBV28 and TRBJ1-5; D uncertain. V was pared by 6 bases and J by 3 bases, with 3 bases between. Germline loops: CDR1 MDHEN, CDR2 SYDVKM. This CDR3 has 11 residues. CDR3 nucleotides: TGTGCCAGCAGCCTCAATCAGCCCCAGCATTTT. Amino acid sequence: CASSLNQPQHF.